The sequence of this T cell receptor (beta chain) was determined in a study of CD8 T cells in ankylosing spondylitis (dated by TCRdb to 2016 to 2017). Regarding the study in general: The study set out to find disease-linked TCR variants by profiling T cell receptor beta repertoires in ankylosing spondylitis patients and healthy donors. The whole study cohort included some 100 healthy donors and about two dozen ankylosing spondylitis patients. Peripheral blood was sampled, and synovial fluid was additionally collected from ankylosing spondylitis patients.

Summary of the overall study and its limitations: The disease-linked clones were reported to be significantly enriched in matched synovial fluid samples from ankylosing spondylitis patients. The disease-linked clones showed a CD8+ phenotype and occurred at relatively low frequencies in peripheral blood. Some TCR beta motif variants had previously been reported in synovial fluid and blood of reactive arthritis patients, which suggested common disease-initiation mechanisms. A TCR beta motif made up of seven or eight highly homologous amino acid variants appeared to be characteristic of blood from ankylosing spondylitis patients.

TCRdb names Illumina HiSeq 2500 as the instrument used. Quantitative 5'-RACE with molecular barcodes was the method used to prepare the TCR beta libraries. Regarding the original processing steps: A new computational method based on a probabilistic model of VDJ rearrangement was used to identify disease-linked TCR variants. TCRdb's own reprocessing of the public reads used fastp at Q25 and MiXCR and kept productive beta chains. Rows merge per CDR3 protein into single entries with the most common DNA and genes. The V and J calls and clone size are TCRdb's, not the authors'. The sample table records approximately 350,000 distinct CDR3 sequences; roughly 15% of these occur just once. The ten top clones hold 0.85% to 1.4% of the sample. Remarks on this clonotype: This clone's antigen is unknown. The record has no base qualities; no much larger clone is one base away.

CDR3 length: 16 amino acids, cysteine to phenylalanine. Of all the DNA, just the CDR3 is kept, 48 bases in frame from base 1. V is pared back by 6 bases and J by 0 bases, with 12 bases lying between the germline termini. The germline V gene encodes CDR1 ENHRY and CDR2 SYGVKD. The sample was blood, either unsorted or a sorted T cell fraction (not recorded which). This TCR was sampled from a male donor with ankylosing spondylitis or in good health (not recorded which). The rearrangement joined TRBV10-3 to TRBJ2-6, and perhaps TRBD2 as D gene, on 5 matching bases. The nucleotides are TGTGCCATCAGCTACGGACTGGACTCTGGGGCCAACGTCCTGACTTTC. The resulting protein is CAISYGLDSGANVLTF.